This entry is about one T cell receptor beta chain. No antigen is known for it. This PCR relied on a set of 60 Vbeta primers and 13 Jbeta primers. Generated by immunoSEQ multiplex PCR, the TCRdb table keeps only in-frame clones and is missing some. Counted here are some 150,000 clones, around nine tenths occurring once; the ten biggest clones make up 4.5% to 6.5%. V trimming: 4 bases; J trimming: 5 bases; junction bases outside the gene matches: 12. The germline V gene encodes CDR1 SGDLS and CDR2 YYNGEE. This CDR3 region has 17 residues. The data were obtained in a study of cytomegalovirus exposure and HLA in healthy donors. Study-wide findings and caveats: Three CMV-associated chains proved CMV antigen-specific in vitro. Association of a missense DCLRE1C variant with TCR beta V- and J-gene trimming was reported in a later analysis. Generally TCR sequences proved uncommon, though certain public TCRs appeared in numerous donors. In a later analysis, specific HLA alleles were associated with approximately 17,000 TCR beta sequences at a 0.05 false discovery rate.

The rearrangement links TRBV9 to TRBJ2-1; 10 nucleotides agree with TRBD1. The receptor's source is a young woman in good health and CMV-seronegative. The sample comprised PBMCs. Here the CDR3 DNA reads TGTGCCAGCAGCAACAGACAGGGGGCTCAGGGGGACAATGAGCAGTTCTTC. Protein: CASSNRQGAQGDNEQFF.